The clone carrying this T cell receptor beta chain occurred many times. Its cognate antigen is unknown. The CDR3 goes on 3 residues after the read ends, and that part is filled in from the germline J gene. This sample is part of a study of T cell clonality in common variable immunodeficiency. General study results and limits: CVID subjects shared fewer TCRbeta clones than healthy controls did. What drives increased CVID clonality needs T cell subpopulation sequencing.

This CDR3 is built from 17 residues. Germline V CDR1 and CDR2: MNHEY, SVGEGT. V trimming: 5 bases; J trimming: 4 bases; junction bases outside the gene matches: 15. Patients and controls were mostly of Caucasian heritage. Generated by immunoSEQ multiplex PCR, the TCRdb table keeps only in-frame clones and is missing some. This sample has 40,000 or so clones, each found more than once. This sequence was found in a person aged 18 to 75 in good health. This chain joins TRBV6-2 or TRBV6-3 and TRBJ1-2; 8 bases fit TRBD1. The source material was peripheral blood mononuclear cells. CDR3 residues: CASSTTGTGIGGYGYTF. The part of the CDR3 DNA that was read is TGTGCCAGCAGTACCACCGGGACAGGTATCGGAGGCTATGGC.